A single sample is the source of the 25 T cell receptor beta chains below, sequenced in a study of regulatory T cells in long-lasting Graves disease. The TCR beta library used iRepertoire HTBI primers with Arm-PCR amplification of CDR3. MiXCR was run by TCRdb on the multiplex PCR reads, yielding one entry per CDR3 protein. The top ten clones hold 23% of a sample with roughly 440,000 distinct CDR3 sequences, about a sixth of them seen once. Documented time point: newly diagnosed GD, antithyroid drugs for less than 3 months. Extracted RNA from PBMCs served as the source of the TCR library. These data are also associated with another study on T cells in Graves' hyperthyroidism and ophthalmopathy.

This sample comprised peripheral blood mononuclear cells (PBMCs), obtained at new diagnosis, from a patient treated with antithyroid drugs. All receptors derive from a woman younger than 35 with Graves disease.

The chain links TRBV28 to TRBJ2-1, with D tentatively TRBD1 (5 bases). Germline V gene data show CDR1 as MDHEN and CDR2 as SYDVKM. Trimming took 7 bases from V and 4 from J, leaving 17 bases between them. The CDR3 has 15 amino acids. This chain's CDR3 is CASTQDSRYYNEQFF. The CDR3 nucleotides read TGTGCCAGCACCCAAGACAGTCGTTATTACAATGAGCAGTTCTTC.

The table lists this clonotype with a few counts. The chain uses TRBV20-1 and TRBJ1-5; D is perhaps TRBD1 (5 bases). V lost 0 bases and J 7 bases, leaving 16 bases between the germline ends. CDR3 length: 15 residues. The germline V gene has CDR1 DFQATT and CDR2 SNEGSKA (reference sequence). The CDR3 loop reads CSARDQSGFDQPQHF. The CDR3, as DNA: TGCAGTGCTAGAGATCAGTCAGGGTTTGACCAGCCCCAGCATTTT.

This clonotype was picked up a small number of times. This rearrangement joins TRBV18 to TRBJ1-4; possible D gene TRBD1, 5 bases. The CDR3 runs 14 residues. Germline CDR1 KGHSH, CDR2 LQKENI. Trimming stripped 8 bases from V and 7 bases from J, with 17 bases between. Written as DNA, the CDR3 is TGTGCCAGCGCCCGCTTCGGGACGGTTGAAAAACTGTTTTTT. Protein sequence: CASARFGTVEKLFF. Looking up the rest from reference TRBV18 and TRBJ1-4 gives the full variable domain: NAGVMQNPRHLVRRRGQEARLRCSPMKGHSHVYWYRQLPEEGLKFMVYLQKENIIDESGMPKERFSAEFPKEGPSILRIQQVVRGDSAAYFCASARFGTVEKLFFGSGTQLSVL.

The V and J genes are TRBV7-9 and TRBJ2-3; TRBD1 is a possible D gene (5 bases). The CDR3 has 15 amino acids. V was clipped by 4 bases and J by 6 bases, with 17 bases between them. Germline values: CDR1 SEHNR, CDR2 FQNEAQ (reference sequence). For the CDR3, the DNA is TGTGCCAGCAGCTCACCACAGGACCCGCCCGATACGCAGTATTTT. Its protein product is CASSSPQDPPDTQYF.

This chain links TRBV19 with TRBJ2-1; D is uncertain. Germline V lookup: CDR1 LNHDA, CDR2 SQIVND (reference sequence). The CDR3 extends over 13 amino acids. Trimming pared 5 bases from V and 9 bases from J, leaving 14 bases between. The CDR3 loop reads CASSSPVLGEQFF. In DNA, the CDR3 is TGTGCCAGTAGTTCCCCGGTTCTCGGTGAGCAGTTCTTC. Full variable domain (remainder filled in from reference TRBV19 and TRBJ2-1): DGGITQSPKYLFRKEGQNVTLSCEQNLNHDAMYWYRQDPGQGLRLIYYSQIVNDFQKGDIAEGYSVSREKKESFPLTVTSAQKNPTAFYLCASSSPVLGEQFFGPGTRLTVL.

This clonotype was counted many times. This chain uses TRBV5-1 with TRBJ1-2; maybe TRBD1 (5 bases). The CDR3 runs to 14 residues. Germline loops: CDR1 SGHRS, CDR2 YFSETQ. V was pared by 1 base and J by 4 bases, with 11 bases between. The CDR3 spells CASSLQGFGYGYTF. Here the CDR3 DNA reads TGCGCCAGCAGCTTGCAGGGCTTCGGCTATGGCTACACCTTC.

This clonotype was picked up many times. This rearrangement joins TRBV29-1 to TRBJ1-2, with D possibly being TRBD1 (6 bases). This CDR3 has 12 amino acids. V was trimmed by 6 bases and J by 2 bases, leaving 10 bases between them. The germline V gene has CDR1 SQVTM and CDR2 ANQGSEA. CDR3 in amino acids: CSVTTGNYGYTF. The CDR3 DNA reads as TGCAGCGTAACGACAGGAAACTATGGCTACACCTTC.

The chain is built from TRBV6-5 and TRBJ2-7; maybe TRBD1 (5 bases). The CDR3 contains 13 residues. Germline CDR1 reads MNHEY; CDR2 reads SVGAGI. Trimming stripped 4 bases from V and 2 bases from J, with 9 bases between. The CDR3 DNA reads TGTGCCAGCAGTTCGGACACCACCTACGAGCAGTACTTC. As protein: CASSSDTTYEQYF.

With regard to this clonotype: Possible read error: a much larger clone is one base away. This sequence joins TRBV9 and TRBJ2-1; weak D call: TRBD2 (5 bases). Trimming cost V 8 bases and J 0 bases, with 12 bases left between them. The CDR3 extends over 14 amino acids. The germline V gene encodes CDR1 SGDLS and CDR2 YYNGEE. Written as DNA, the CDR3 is TGTGCCAGGGAAGCGGACGGCTCCTACAATGAGCAGTTCTTC. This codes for CAREADGSYNEQFF.

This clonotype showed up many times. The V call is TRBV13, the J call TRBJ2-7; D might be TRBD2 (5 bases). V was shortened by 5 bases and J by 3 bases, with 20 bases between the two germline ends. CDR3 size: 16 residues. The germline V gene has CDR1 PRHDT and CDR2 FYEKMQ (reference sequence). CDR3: CASSPSLGEDGYEQYF. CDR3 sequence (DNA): TGTGCCAGCAGCCCGAGTCTGGGAGAGGATGGCTACGAGCAGTACTTC.

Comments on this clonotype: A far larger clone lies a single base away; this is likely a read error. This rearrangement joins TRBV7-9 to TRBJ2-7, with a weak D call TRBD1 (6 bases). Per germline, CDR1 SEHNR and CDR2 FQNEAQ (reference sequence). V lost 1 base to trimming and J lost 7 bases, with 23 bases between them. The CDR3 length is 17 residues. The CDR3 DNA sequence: TGTGCCAGCAGCTTAGAGATCAGGGTTATCGGGGACAATGAGCAGTACTTC. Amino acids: CASSLEIRVIGDNEQYF.

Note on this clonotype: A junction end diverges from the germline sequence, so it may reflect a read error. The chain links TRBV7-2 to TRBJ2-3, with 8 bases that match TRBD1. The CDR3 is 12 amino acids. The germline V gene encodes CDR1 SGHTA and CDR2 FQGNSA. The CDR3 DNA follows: TGTGCCAGCAGCTTAGGGGCGGCAGGGGGCGTTTTT. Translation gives CASSLGAAGGVF.

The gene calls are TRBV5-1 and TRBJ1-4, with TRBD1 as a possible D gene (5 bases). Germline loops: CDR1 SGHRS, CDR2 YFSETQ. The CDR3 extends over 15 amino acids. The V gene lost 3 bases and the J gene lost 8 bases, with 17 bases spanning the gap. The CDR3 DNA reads TGCGCCAGCAGCTCCCCTGAAGGGGTAGGGGAAAAACTGTTTTTT. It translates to CASSSPEGVGEKLFF.

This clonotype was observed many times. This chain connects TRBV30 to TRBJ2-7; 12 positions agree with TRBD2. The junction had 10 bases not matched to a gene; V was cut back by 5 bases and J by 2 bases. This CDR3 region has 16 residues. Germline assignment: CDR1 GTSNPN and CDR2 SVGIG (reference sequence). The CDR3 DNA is TGTGCCTGGGCTGACAGGTGGACTAGCGGGACCTACGAGCAGTACTTC. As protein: CAWADRWTSGTYEQYF. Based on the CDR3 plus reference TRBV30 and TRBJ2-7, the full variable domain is SQTIHQWPATLVQPVGSPLSLECTVEGTSNPNLYWYRQAAGRGLQLLFYSVGIGQISSEVPQNLSASRPQDRQFILSSKKLLLSDSGFYLCAWADRWTSGTYEQYFGPGTRLTVT.

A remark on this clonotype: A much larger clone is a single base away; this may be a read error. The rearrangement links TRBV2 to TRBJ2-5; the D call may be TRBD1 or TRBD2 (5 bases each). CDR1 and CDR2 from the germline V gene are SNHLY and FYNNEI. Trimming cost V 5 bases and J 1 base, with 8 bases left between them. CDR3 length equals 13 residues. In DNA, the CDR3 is TGTGCCAGCAGTCCCGGGACCCAAGAGACCCAGTACTTC. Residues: CASSPGTQETQYF. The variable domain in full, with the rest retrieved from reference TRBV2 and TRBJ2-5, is EPEVTQTPSHQVTQMGQEVILRCVPISNHLYFYWYRQILGQKVEFLVSFYNNEISEKSEIFDDQFSVERPDGSNFTLKIRSTKLEDSAMYFCASSPGTQETQYFGPGTRLLVL.

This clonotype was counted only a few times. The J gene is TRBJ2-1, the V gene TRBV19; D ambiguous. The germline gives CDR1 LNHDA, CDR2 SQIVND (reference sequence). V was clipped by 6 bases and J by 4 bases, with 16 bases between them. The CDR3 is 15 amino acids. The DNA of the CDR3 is TGTGCCAGTAGATTCTCGATGGCCCGATACAATGAGCAGTTCTTC. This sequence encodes CASRFSMARYNEQFF.

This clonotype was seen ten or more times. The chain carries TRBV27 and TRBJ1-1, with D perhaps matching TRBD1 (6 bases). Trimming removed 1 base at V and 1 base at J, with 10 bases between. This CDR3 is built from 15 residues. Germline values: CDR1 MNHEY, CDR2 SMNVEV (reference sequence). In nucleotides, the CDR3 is TGTGCCAGCAGTTTATTGCCGGGACAGAACACTGAAGCTTTCTTT. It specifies CASSLLPGQNTEAFF.

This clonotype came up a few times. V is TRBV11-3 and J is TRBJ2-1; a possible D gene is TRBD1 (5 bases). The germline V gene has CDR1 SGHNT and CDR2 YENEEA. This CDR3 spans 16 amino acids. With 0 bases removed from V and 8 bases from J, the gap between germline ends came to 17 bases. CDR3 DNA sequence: TGTGCCAGCAGCTTAGAGGCCAGGGTCAGATCAGATGAGCAGTTCTTC. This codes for CASSLEARVRSDEQFF.

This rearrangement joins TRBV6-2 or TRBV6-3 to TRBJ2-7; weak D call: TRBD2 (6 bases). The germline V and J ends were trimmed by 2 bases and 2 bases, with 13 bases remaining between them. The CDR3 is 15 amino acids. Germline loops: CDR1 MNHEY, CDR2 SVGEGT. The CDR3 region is CASSYGSGPPYEQYF. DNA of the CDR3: TGTGCCAGCAGTTACGGTAGCGGTCCTCCCTACGAGCAGTACTTC.

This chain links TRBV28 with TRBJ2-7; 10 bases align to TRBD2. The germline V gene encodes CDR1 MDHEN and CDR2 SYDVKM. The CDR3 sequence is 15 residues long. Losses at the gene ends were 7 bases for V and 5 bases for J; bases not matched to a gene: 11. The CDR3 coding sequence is TGTGCCAGCACCGTCCCTAGCGGGAGAAGGAACGAGCAGTACTTC. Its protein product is CASTVPSGRRNEQYF.

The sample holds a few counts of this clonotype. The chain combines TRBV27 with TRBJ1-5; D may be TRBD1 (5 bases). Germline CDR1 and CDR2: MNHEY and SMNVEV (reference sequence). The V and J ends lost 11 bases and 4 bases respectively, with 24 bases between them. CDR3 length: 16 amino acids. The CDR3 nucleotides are TGTGCCCAACCCCCAGCGGATAGGGGCGATAATCAGCCCCAGCATTTT. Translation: CAQPPADRGDNQPQHF.

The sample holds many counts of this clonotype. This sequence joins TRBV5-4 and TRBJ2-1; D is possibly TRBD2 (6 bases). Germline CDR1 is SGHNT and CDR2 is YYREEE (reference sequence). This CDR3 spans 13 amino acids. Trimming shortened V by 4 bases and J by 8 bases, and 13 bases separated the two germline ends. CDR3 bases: TGTGCCAGCAGCCGGGGGACGTTCGATGAGCAGTTCTTC. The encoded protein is CASSRGTFDEQFF.

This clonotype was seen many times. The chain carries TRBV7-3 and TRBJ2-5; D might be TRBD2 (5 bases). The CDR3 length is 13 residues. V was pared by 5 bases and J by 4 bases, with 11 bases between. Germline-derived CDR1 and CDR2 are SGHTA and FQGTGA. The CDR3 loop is CASSREIGETQYF. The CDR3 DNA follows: TGTGCCAGCAGCCGGGAAATAGGAGAGACCCAGTACTTC. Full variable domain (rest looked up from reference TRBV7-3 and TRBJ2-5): GAGVSQTPSNKVTEKGKYVELRCDPISGHTALYWYRQSLGQGPEFLIYFQGTGAADDSGLPNDRFFAVRPEGSVSTLKIQRTERGDSAVYLCASSREIGETQYFGPGTRLLVL.

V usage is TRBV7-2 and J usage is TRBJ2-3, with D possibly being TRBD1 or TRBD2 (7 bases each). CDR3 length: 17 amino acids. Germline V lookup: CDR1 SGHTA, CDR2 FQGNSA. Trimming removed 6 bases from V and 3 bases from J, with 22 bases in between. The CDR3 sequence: CASRPFAHRGGTDTQYF. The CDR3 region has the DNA TGTGCCAGCAGACCATTCGCCCACAGGGGAGGGACAGATACGCAGTATTTT.

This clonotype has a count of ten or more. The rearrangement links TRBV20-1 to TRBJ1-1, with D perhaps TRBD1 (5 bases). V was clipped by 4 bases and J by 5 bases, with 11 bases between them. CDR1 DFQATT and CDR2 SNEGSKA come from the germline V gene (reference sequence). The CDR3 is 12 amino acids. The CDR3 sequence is CSATQGRTEAFF. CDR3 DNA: TGCAGTGCTACCCAGGGTAGGACTGAAGCTTTCTTT.